This T cell receptor beta chain is from a study of cytomegalovirus exposure and HLA in healthy donors. Primers included in the PCR were 60 Vbeta and 13 Jbeta primers. Clones were sequenced by immunoSEQ multiplex PCR, and TCRdb holds only the in-frame ones, with some missing. The table includes roughly 100,000 clones, roughly 70% detected once. The sample consisted of PBMCs. The sequence came from a man aged 45-60 years in good health and CMV-seronegative.

The CDR3 region has the DNA TGTGCCAGCAGTTTATCTAGCGGGAGGGGGACCAACGGGGAGCTGTTTTTT. Translation: CASSLSSGRGTNGELFF. The V gene is TRBV27, the J gene TRBJ2-2, with TRBD2 matching over 11 bases. The germline V gene encodes CDR1 MNHEY and CDR2 SMNVEV (reference sequence). V dropped 0 bases and J dropped 7; count of bases not matched to a gene: 7. This CDR3 spans 17 amino acids.